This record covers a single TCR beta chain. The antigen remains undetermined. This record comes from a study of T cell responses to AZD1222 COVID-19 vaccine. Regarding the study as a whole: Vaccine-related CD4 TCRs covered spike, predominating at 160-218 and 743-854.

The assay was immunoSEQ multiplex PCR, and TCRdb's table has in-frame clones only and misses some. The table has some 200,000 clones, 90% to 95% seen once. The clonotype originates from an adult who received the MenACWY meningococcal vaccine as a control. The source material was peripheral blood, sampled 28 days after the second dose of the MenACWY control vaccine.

Here the CDR3 DNA reads TGTGCCAGCAGCTCGGGGGACAGAAAAAACATTCAGTACTTC. Translated, it gives CASSSGDRKNIQYF. The V call is TRBV5-4, the J call TRBJ2-4; the D gene is possibly TRBD1 (7 bases). V lost 3 bases and J lost 4, with 11 bases in between. CDR1 is SGHNT and CDR2 is YYREEE in the germline V gene (reference sequence). The CDR3 sequence is 14 residues long.